What follows are 9 T cell receptor beta chains derived from one specimen sequenced in a study of T cells in Graves' hyperthyroidism and ophthalmopathy (dated by TCRdb to the late 2010s). To prepare the library, multiplex PCR was applied. These reads were obtained on an Illumina HiSeq 2000. Amplification of TCR beta CDR3 regions was carried out from RNA transcripts. The TCR CDR3 was subjected to a first round of RT-PCR using the HTBI primer set and the Qiagen OneStep RT-PCR kit. In-frame beta chains were kept once TCRdb had trimmed the public reads at Q25 with fastp and called clones with MiXCR. Merged by CDR3 protein, the rows form single entries marked with the most common genes and DNA. In all, the sample holds about 530,000 distinct CDR3 sequences, and 17% of those were seen once. The ten most abundant clones make up 17% of the sample. The sequencing sample was made of blood. These receptors originate from a woman between 18 and 30 years old with Graves' ophthalmopathy.

A few counts support this clonotype. The chain recombines TRBV4-1 with TRBJ2-3; D uncertain. CDR1 MGHRA and CDR2 YSYEKL come from the germline V gene. The V end lost 0 bases, the J end lost 0 bases, and 7 bases lay between the germline ends. The CDR3 length is 15 residues. CDR3 sequence (DNA): TGCGCCAGCAGCCAAGAACCCGGGAGCACAGATACGCAGTATTTT. It translates to CASSQEPGSTDTQYF.

This clonotype was observed a handful of times. The gene calls are TRBV5-1 and TRBJ2-5, with D uncertain. Germline assignment: CDR1 SGHRS and CDR2 YFSETQ. V was shortened by 1 base and J by 2 bases, with 6 bases between the two germline ends. This CDR3 is 13 amino acids long. The CDR3 DNA reads TGCGCCAGCAGCTTGAGACCTCAAGAGACCCAGTACTTC. Protein product: CASSLRPQETQYF. The full variable domain, its missing parts supplied by reference TRBV5-1 and TRBJ2-5, is KAGVTQTPRYLIKTRGQQVTLSCSPISGHRSVSWYQQTPGQGLQFLFEYFSETQRNKGNFPGRFSGRQFSNSRSEMNVSTLELGDSALYLCASSLRPQETQYFGPGTRLLVL.

The gene calls are TRBV30 and TRBJ2-1; 11 nucleotides line up with TRBD2. V lost 3 bases, J lost 4 bases, and 5 bases stayed unmatched. CDR1 and CDR2 from the germline V gene are GTSNPN and SVGIG (reference sequence). The CDR3 runs to 15 residues. The CDR3 loop reads CAWSLAGGRYNEQFF. The CDR3 bases are TGTGCCTGGAGCCTAGCGGGGGGACGGTACAATGAGCAGTTCTTC.

This clonotype has just a few counts. The V gene is TRBV6-1, the J gene TRBJ2-3; a possible D gene is TRBD2 (5 bases). Deletions cut 5 bases from V and 4 bases from J, with 7 bases between. This CDR3 comprises 12 residues. Per the germline V gene, CDR1 is MNHNS and CDR2 is SASEGT. CDR3 amino acids: CASSRTSDTQYF. In DNA form, the CDR3 reads TGTGCCAGCAGTCGGACTTCAGATACGCAGTATTTT.

This clonotype was seen only a few times. The V and J genes are TRBV28 and TRBJ2-7, with 12 bases fitting TRBD2. Germline V gene sequence: CDR1 MDHEN, CDR2 SYDVKM. The CDR3 runs to 17 residues. The ends lost 3 bases at V and 4 bases at J; junction bases unmatched: 10. This chain's CDR3 is CASSFEPTSGRSYEQYF. DNA for the CDR3: TGTGCCAGCAGTTTTGAACCAACTAGCGGGAGGTCTTACGAGCAGTACTTC.

This chain uses TRBV19 with TRBJ1-1; 7 bases align to TRBD1. Looked up from germline, CDR1 is LNHDA and CDR2 is SQIVND (reference sequence). V shed 1 base, J shed 5 bases, and the junction held 7 bases outside the gene matches. This CDR3 has 15 residues. The CDR3 DNA sequence: TGTGCCAGTAGTATAGGACAGGGAGGAAAAACTGAAGCTTTCTTT. Translating gives CASSIGQGGKTEAFF.

This clonotype was counted a few times. V usage is TRBV20-1 and J usage is TRBJ2-1; D ambiguous. Trimming took off 3 bases at V and 5 bases at J, with 5 bases between the two ends. CDR1 is DFQATT, CDR2 SNEGSKA, per germline (reference sequence). The CDR3 is 11 amino acids. This CDR3 is CSARRNNEQFF. As DNA, the CDR3 is TGCAGTGCTAGGAGGAACAATGAGCAGTTCTTC.

This clonotype has a count of ten or more. The chain couples TRBV30 to TRBJ1-6; TRBD1 matches at 9 bases. Trimming took 5 bases from V and 8 from J; bases not matched to a gene: 4. This CDR3 has 13 amino acids. Per germline, CDR1 GTSNPN and CDR2 SVGIG (reference sequence). This CDR3 reads CAWGTGRDSPLHF. CDR3 in DNA: TGTGCCTGGGGGACAGGGCGAGATTCACCCCTCCACTTT. The entire variable domain, with the rest obtained from reference TRBV30 and TRBJ1-6, is as follows: SQTIHQWPATLVQPVGSPLSLECTVEGTSNPNLYWYRQAAGRGLQLLFYSVGIGQISSEVPQNLSASRPQDRQFILSSKKLLLSDSGFYLCAWGTGRDSPLHFGNGTRLTVT.

The J gene is TRBJ2-2, the V gene TRBV30, with D perhaps matching TRBD1 (5 bases). Trimming took 0 bases from V and 4 from J, leaving 21 bases between them. The CDR3 has 18 residues. Per germline, CDR1 GTSNPN and CDR2 SVGIG (reference sequence). The CDR3 sequence is CAWSVQVLWTLSTGELFF. In nucleotides, the CDR3 is TGTGCCTGGAGTGTACAGGTCCTGTGGACGCTGAGCACCGGGGAGCTGTTTTTT.